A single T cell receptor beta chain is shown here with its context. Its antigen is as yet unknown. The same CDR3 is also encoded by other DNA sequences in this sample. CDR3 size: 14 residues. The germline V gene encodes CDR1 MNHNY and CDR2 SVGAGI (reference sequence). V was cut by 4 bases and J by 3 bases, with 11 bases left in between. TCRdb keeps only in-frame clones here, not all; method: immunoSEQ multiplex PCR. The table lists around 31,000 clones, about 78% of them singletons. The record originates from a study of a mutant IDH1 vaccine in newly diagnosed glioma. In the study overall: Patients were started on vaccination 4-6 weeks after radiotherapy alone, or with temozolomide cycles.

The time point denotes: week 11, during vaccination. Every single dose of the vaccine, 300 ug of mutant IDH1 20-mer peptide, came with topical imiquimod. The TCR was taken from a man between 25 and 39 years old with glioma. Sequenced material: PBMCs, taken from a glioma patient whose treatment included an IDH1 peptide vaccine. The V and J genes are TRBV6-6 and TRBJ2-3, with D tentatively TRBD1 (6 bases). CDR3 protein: CASSSGHRTDTQYF. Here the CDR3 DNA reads TGTGCCAGCAGTTCGGGACACAGGACAGATACGCAGTATTTT.